The clone carrying this T cell receptor (beta chain) was counted between two and nine times. Its antigen is not known. The sample originates from a study of early T cells in non-severe SARS-CoV-2 infection. Study information: Sequenced bulk RNA came from whole blood that was unsorted, and chains were unpaired.

Study outcomes and limitations: VDJdb matches were skewed toward anti-spike CD8 T cell responses.

In the library, individual cDNA molecules carried attached unique molecular identifiers. TCRdb itself ran the 5' RACE reads through MiXCR, one entry per CDR3 protein. The sample shows 37,000 or so distinct CDR3 sequences, 5.9% of them seen only once. Germline V lookup: CDR1 KGHSH, CDR2 LQKENI. The CDR3 totals 14 residues. The V and J ends lost 3 bases and 0 bases respectively, with 6 bases between them. Specimen: whole blood. This chain connects TRBV18 to TRBJ1-3; D gene uncertain. The clonotype originates from an adult who was a healthcare worker with PCR-confirmed SARS-CoV-2 infection or an uninfected control (not recorded which). CDR3 nucleotides: TGTGCCAGCTCACCGGGGAGCTCTGGAAACACCATATATTTT. It yields the protein CASSPGSSGNTIYF.